This T cell receptor beta chain is drawn from a study of blood T cell repertoires in COVID-19. Study-level background: The United States, Italy and Spain supplied acute and convalescent COVID-19 samples. PBMCs, B-cell-depleted T cells, or T cells provided the cDNA or gDNA that made up the material.

Here immunoSEQ multiplex PCR was the method, and the copy in TCRdb shows in-frame clones only, minus some. Of approximately 69,000 clones listed, about 80% were seen once; the top ten hold around 15%. V lost 2 bases to trimming and J lost 5 bases, with 12 bases between them. From germline, CDR1 is SGHVS and CDR2 FNYEAQ. The CDR3 sequence is 15 residues long. The specimen was peripheral blood. The V and J genes are TRBV7-6 and TRBJ2-2; D unclear. This clonotype was sampled from a woman aged 80 or over with acute or convalescent COVID-19. The CDR3 nucleotides read TGTGCCAGCAGCTTAAGCCCACTGAGGACCGGGGAGCTGTTTTTT. Its translation: CASSLSPLRTGELFF.